This T cell receptor beta chain was sequenced during a study of cytomegalovirus exposure and HLA in healthy donors. Study-level points and caveats: Analysis was carried out at a later point, and it linked a missense DCLRE1C variant to TCR beta V- and J-gene trimming. Later analysis found that TCR beta chains associated with HLA were more clonally expanded than other, equally common chains. Within an earlier analysis, most TCR beta V segments proved productive either about 87% or about 30% of the time.

Remarks on this clone: Its antigen is undetermined.

The PCR contained 60 Vbeta and 13 Jbeta primers. Some clones are missing from TCRdb's copy, which holds only in-frame ones; the method was immunoSEQ multiplex PCR. This sample carries 150,000 to 200,000 clones, approximately 70% of them seen once, and the ten largest clones take around 7%. Sample: PBMCs. The TCR was taken from a man aged 40-50 years in good health and CMV-seropositive.

The CDR3: CASRRRGQNTEAFF. DNA of the CDR3: TGTGCCAGCAGACGACGAGGGCAGAACACTGAAGCTTTCTTT. This chain connects TRBV11-1 to TRBJ1-1; unclear D gene. The CDR3 is 14 amino acids. Germline V gives CDR1 SGHAT, CDR2 FQDESV (reference sequence). V was clipped by 6 bases and J by 1 base, with 12 bases between them. The complete variable domain, with remaining parts taken from reference TRBV11-1 and TRBJ1-1, reads EAEVAQSPRYKITEKSQAVAFWCDPISGHATLYWYRQILGQGPELLVQFQDESVVDDSQLPKDRFSAERLKGVDSTLKIQPAELGDSAMYLCASRRRGQNTEAFFGQGTRLTVV.